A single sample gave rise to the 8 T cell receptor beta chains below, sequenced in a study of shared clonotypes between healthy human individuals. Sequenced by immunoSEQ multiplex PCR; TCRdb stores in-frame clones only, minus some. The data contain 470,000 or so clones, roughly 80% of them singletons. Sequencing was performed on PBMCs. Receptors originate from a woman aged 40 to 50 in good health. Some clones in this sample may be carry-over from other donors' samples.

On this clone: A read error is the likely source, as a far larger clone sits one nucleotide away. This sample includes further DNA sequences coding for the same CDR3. The CDR3 DNA sequence: TGCGCCAGCAGCCGGGACAGCGCCTACGAGCAGTACTTT. Translating gives CASSRDSAYEQYF. The rearrangement joins TRBV5-1 to TRBJ2-7, with TRBD1 matching 7 bases. The length of the CDR3 is 13 residues. Germline loops: CDR1 SGHRS, CDR2 YFSETQ.

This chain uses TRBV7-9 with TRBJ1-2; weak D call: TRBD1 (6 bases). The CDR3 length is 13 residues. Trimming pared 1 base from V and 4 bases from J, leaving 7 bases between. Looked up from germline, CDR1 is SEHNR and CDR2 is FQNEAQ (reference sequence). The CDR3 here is CASSLEQGYGYTF. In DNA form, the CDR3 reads TGTGCCAGCAGCTTAGAACAGGGCTATGGCTACACCTTC.

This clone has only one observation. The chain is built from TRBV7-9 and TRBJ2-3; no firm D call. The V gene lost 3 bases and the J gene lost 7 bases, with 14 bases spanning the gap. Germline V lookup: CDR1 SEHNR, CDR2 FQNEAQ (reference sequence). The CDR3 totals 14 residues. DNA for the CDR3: TGTGCCAGCAGCTTCGGCGGCGACGGCCATACGCAGTATTTT. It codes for CASSFGGDGHTQYF.

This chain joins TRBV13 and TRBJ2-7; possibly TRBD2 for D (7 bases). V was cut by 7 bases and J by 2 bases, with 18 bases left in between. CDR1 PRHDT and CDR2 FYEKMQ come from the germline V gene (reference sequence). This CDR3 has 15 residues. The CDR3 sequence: CASTGGGGGPYEQYF. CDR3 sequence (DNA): TGTGCCAGCACCGGAGGAGGGGGAGGGCCCTACGAGCAGTACTTC.

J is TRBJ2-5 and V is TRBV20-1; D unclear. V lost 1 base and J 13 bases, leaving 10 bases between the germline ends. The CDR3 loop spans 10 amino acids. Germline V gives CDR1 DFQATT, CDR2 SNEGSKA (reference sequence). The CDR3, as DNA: TGCAGTGCTAGAGGATTTGACTGGTACTTC. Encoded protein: CSARGFDWYF.

The DNA of the CDR3 is TGTGCCAGCAGCTCCCCCAAAATAGGGACCGGGGAGCTGTTTTTT. The encoded protein is CASSSPKIGTGELFF. The genes are TRBV7-9 and TRBJ2-2; D remains ambiguous. V lost 4 bases and J lost 5, with 14 bases in between. Germline V gene data show CDR1 as SEHNR and CDR2 as FQNEAQ (reference sequence). The CDR3 is 15 residues long.

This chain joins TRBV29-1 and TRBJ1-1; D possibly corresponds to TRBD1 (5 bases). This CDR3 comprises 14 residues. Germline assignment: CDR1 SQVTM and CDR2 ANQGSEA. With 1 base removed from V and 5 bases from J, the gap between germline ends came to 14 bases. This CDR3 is CSVEAPSGGTEAFF. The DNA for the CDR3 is TGCAGCGTTGAAGCCCCCTCGGGGGGGACTGAAGCTTTCTTT.

The CDR3 here is CSVDPGFGRPEAFF. The CDR3 DNA follows: TGCAGCGTTGATCCAGGGTTTGGGAGACCTGAAGCTTTCTTT. This chain uses TRBV29-1 with TRBJ1-1; a weak D match, TRBD1 (5 bases). The CDR3 covers 14 residues. Germline values: CDR1 SQVTM, CDR2 ANQGSEA. Trimming took 3 bases from V and 6 from J, leaving 17 bases between them.